This T cell receptor beta chain stems from a study of OX40 agonist ivuxolimab in advanced cancers. Turning to the overall study: Ivuxolimab was an agonistic, fully human IgG2 monoclonal antibody directed against OX40 (CD134), a costimulatory receptor. Intravenous ivuxolimab was administered to patients every 2 weeks at six dose levels: 0.01, 0.1, 0.3, 1.5, 3 and 10 mg/kg. Among the 50 to 55 dose-escalation patients, 19 had hepatocellular carcinoma, around 15 melanoma, 9 renal cell carcinoma and 9 head and neck cancer. A male proportion of approximately 83% and a mean age of about 60 years, ranging from about 20 to 85, were recorded for the dose-escalation cohort. Prior anti-PD-1, anti-PD-L1 or anti-CTLA-4 therapy was permitted, and checkpoint inhibitors had been received by less than 45% of dose-escalation patients. Partial responses occurred in three dose-escalation patients, of whom one had hepatocellular carcinoma and two had cutaneous melanoma. The point of sequencing TCRbeta in the periphery was to test whether ivuxolimab changed TCR sequence diversity and drove clonal T-cell expansion. The monotherapy dose-escalation portion (N ≈ 56 patients) of the phase I ivuxolimab trial is reported in the paper. Results the study describes overall, beyond this receptor: After ivuxolimab, more expanded clones were found on average in CD8+ T cells than in CD4+ T cells. At doses of 0.1 to 3.0 mg/kg, clonal expansion of both CD4+ and CD8+ blood T cells was observed from baseline to week 6. Low levels of normalized T-cell clonal expansion were also seen in some patients who did not respond. In the 0.1-3.0 mg/kg groups, partial responders had among the lowest normalized peripheral clonal expansion, particularly in CD8+ T cells. The antigen specificity of the peripheral T cells that underwent clonal expansion was not determined.

For sequencing of the TCRbeta CDR3 region, genomic DNA was extracted from the sorted cells. The immunoSEQ Assay was used for sequencing of TCRbeta CDR3 regions. As stored in TCRdb, this immuneACCESS dataset retains in-frame rearrangements with V and J assigned. A fraction of the clones does not appear; measured against another copy, unresolved V genes explain less than half of the discrepancy, and the remainder lacks a known reason. This sample is represented by tens of thousands of clones; about 84% of them were singletons. 3% to 4% of the sample is held by the ten biggest clonotypes. Patients with autoimmune disease history or receiving systemic immunosuppression were excluded from the trial. Peripheral blood for TCR sequencing was collected from all dose cohorts at baseline, on cycle 4 day 1, and on cycle 7 day 1. Samples were obtained from an open-label, multicenter, first-in-human phase I dose-escalation trial of ivuxolimab. Adults with locally advanced or metastatic melanoma, renal cell carcinoma, hepatocellular carcinoma or head and neck squamous cell carcinoma were enrolled in the trial. CD4+ and CD8+ T cells were sorted separately from peripheral blood before TCR sequencing.

The CDR3, from cysteine to phenylalanine, totals 15 residues. The CDR3 DNA has 45 bases and is translated from base 1. From the germline V gene, CDR1 is SNHLY and CDR2 is FYNNEI. V loses 5 bases of germline sequence and J loses 2 bases, and the interval between the two ends is 12 bases. Regarding this clone: The antigen it recognizes is unknown. Base qualities are not at hand, and no much larger clone is one base apart.

The TCR was taken from an adult with an advanced solid tumor such as melanoma, head and neck, liver or kidney cancer. Sequenced here: CD4+ or CD8+ T cells sorted from blood, sampled in a trial of the OX40 agonist ivuxolimab. The V and J genes are TRBV2 and TRBJ1-4, and possibly TRBD1, on 6 matching bases. The CDR3 has the sequence CASSTPGVTNEKLFF. The DNA reads TGTGCCAGCAGTACCCCAGGGGTTACTAATGAAAAACTGTTTTTT.